The rows below give T cell receptor beta chains drawn from one sample of a study of spatial heterogeneity in lung cancer. One entry per CDR3 protein, called by TCRdb with MiXCR from the 5' RACE reads. The data show 2,500 or so distinct CDR3 sequences, roughly 13% seen once. This specimen was PBMCs, taken at surgery. The receptors were sampled from a male donor with early-stage non-small cell lung cancer. Both conserved end residues are part of each CDR3. D genes are given only for firm matches. Where a row states a size, it is once, few, many or the class of an expanded clone; other rows omit it.

size: large; J: TRBJ2-5; V: TRBV2; D: NA; DNA: TGTGCCAGCAGTCACGGGGGAGAGACCCAGTACTTC; CDR3: CASSHGGETQYF
size: NA; J: TRBJ2-5; V: TRBV7-2; D: NA; DNA: TGTGCCAGCAGCTTTAGCTATGGGGAGACCCAGTACTTC; CDR3: CASSFSYGETQYF
size: many; J: TRBJ1-2; V: TRBV29-1; D: NA; DNA: TGCAGCGTTGATGACCTTAACTATGGCTACACCTTC; CDR3: CSVDDLNYGYTF
size: medium-sized; J: TRBJ2-1; V: TRBV7-8; D: NA; DNA: TGTGCCAGCCGGCGTGCGGGTCAAAACAATGAGCAGTTCTTC; CDR3: CASRRAGQNNEQFF
size: NA; J: TRBJ2-5; V: TRBV29-1; D: NA; DNA: TGCAGCGTTGAACATGGAGGGCCCGAGACCCAGTACTTC; CDR3: CSVEHGGPETQYF
size: medium-sized; J: TRBJ2-7; V: TRBV5-8; D: NA; DNA: TGTGCCAGCAGCTTGGCCCGTGGGGGTTACGAGCAGTACTTC; CDR3: CASSLARGGYEQYF
size: many; J: TRBJ2-7; V: TRBV7-9; D: NA; DNA: TGTGCCAGCAGCTTAACCCGGGACTCCCCTCGAGAGCAGTACTTC; CDR3: CASSLTRDSPREQYF
size: medium-sized; J: TRBJ2-7; V: TRBV29-1; D: TRBD1; DNA: TGCAGCGGGAGACAGGGGGAATCCTACGAGCAGTACTTC; CDR3: CSGRQGESYEQYF
size: many; J: TRBJ2-5; V: TRBV27; D: NA; DNA: TGTGCCAGCAGTGCGACGGGGGCTCTAGGAGAGACCCAGTACTTC; CDR3: CASSATGALGETQYF
size: many; J: TRBJ2-7; V: TRBV5-1; D: NA; DNA: TGCGCCAGCAGCAGCGGACACGCCGGGCAGTACTTC; CDR3: CASSSGHAGQYF
size: many; J: TRBJ2-2; V: TRBV6-5; D: NA; DNA: TGTGCCAGCAGGGCCCTGGACAGAACCACCGGGGAGCTGTTTTTT; CDR3: CASRALDRTTGELFF
size: medium-sized; J: TRBJ2-1; V: TRBV27; D: NA; DNA: TGTGCCAGCAGGGTCGGCGGAAAGTACAATGAGCAGTTCTTC; CDR3: CASRVGGKYNEQFF
size: many; J: TRBJ2-1; V: TRBV19; D: NA; DNA: TGTGCCAGTAGTATCCGGGAGAATGAGCAGTTCTTC; CDR3: CASSIRENEQFF
size: many; J: TRBJ2-7; V: TRBV6-5; D: NA; DNA: TGTGCCAGCTATGGCAGGGACAACGAGCAGTACTTC; CDR3: CASYGRDNEQYF
size: NA; J: TRBJ2-3; V: TRBV4-3; D: NA; DNA: TGCGCCAGCAGCCAAGAATCCACCGGGTCGGTTGGGGCAGATACGCAGTATTTT; CDR3: CASSQESTGSVGADTQYF